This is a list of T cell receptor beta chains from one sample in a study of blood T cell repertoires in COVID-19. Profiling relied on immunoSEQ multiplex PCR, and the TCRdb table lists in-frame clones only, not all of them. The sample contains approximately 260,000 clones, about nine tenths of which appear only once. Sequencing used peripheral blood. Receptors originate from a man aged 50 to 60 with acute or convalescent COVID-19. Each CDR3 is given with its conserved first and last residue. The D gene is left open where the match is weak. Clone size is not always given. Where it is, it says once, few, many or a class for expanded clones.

CDR3nt: TGTGCCAGCAGCTTTGCCACGGACGAGCAGTACTTC
CDR3aa: CASSFATDEQYF
v_gene: TRBV7-9
abundance: once
j_gene: TRBJ2-7
d_gene: -

CDR3nt: TGTGCCAGCAGCTTAAGGGGAATAATCGAGCAGTACTTC
CDR3aa: CASSLRGIIEQYF
v_gene: TRBV7-9
abundance: -
j_gene: TRBJ2-7
d_gene: -

CDR3nt: TGTGCCAGCAGTTCTCAGGGGGGCTCCTACGAGCAGTACTTC
CDR3aa: CASSSQGGSYEQYF
v_gene: TRBV25-1
abundance: -
j_gene: TRBJ2-7
d_gene: -

CDR3nt: TGTGCCAGCAGCCCGACTAGCACCTGGGACCTGAGGGAGCAGTACTTC
CDR3aa: CASSPTSTWDLREQYF
v_gene: TRBV7-9
abundance: -
j_gene: TRBJ2-7
d_gene: TRBD2

CDR3nt: TGCGCCAGCAGTAGACAGGACGGCTACGAGCAGTACTTC
CDR3aa: CASSRQDGYEQYF
v_gene: TRBV10-1
abundance: -
j_gene: TRBJ2-7
d_gene: -

CDR3nt: TGTGCCAGCTCACGCCAAAACCCGGACAGACTAATAAACTATGGCTACACCTTC
CDR3aa: CASSRQNPDRLINYGYTF
v_gene: TRBV18
abundance: -
j_gene: TRBJ1-2
d_gene: -

CDR3nt: TGTGCCACCAGTCGGGGGGTGGGTGAAAAACTGTTTTTT
CDR3aa: CATSRGVGEKLFF
v_gene: TRBV15
abundance: -
j_gene: TRBJ1-4
d_gene: -

CDR3nt: TGTGCTAGTGGTTTGGACAGGGGAAACACCATATATTTT
CDR3aa: CASGLDRGNTIYF
v_gene: TRBV12-5
abundance: -
j_gene: TRBJ1-3
d_gene: -

CDR3nt: TGCGCCAGCGGAGATAAGGACTTGGGAAACACCATATATTTT
CDR3aa: CASGDKDLGNTIYF
v_gene: TRBV10-1
abundance: -
j_gene: TRBJ1-3
d_gene: -

CDR3nt: TGTGCCAGCAGCTCCTTAGGGGGAACTGGCTACACCTTC
CDR3aa: CASSSLGGTGYTF
v_gene: TRBV9
abundance: -
j_gene: TRBJ1-2
d_gene: -

CDR3nt: TGCGCCAGCAGCCAAGAGGTAACAGTATCTTTTCCCCACGAGCAGTACTTC
CDR3aa: CASSQEVTVSFPHEQYF
v_gene: TRBV4-1
abundance: -
j_gene: TRBJ2-7
d_gene: -

CDR3nt: TGTGCCAGCACCCGAGGGGAGGGAGAAAAACTGTTTTTT
CDR3aa: CASTRGEGEKLFF
v_gene: TRBV7-9
abundance: -
j_gene: TRBJ1-4
d_gene: -

CDR3nt: TGCGCCAGCGACTCCGGGGGGGCTTCGGAGACCCAGTACTTC
CDR3aa: CASDSGGASETQYF
v_gene: TRBV5-1
abundance: -
j_gene: TRBJ2-5
d_gene: TRBD2

CDR3nt: TGTGCCAGCAGCCACGACAGGGTAAAGTACTTC
CDR3aa: CASSHDRVKYF
v_gene: TRBV11-3
abundance: -
j_gene: TRBJ2-7
d_gene: TRBD1

CDR3nt: TGTGCCAGCAGCCTCGCGACAGGGGGGGCCCAAGAGACCCAGTACTTC
CDR3aa: CASSLATGGAQETQYF
v_gene: TRBV11-2
abundance: -
j_gene: TRBJ2-5
d_gene: TRBD1

CDR3nt: TGTGCCAGCAGCCAAGCGGACAGGCGATATGGCTACACCTTC
CDR3aa: CASSQADRRYGYTF
v_gene: TRBV3-1/TRBV3-2
abundance: -
j_gene: TRBJ1-2
d_gene: TRBD1

CDR3nt: TGTGCCAGCAGTGAATTGCTGGGGCACACAACTGAAGCTTTCTTT
CDR3aa: CASSELLGHTTEAFF
v_gene: TRBV6-1
abundance: once
j_gene: TRBJ1-1
d_gene: -

CDR3nt: TGTGCCAGCAGTCGTGACAGGGGGGAGTATGGCTACACCTTC
CDR3aa: CASSRDRGEYGYTF
v_gene: TRBV2
abundance: -
j_gene: TRBJ1-2
d_gene: TRBD1

CDR3nt: TGTGCCAGCAGCCTGACTTATGGGACTGAAGCTTTCTTT
CDR3aa: CASSLTYGTEAFF
v_gene: TRBV5-4
abundance: -
j_gene: TRBJ1-1
d_gene: -

CDR3nt: TGTGCCACGGGACAGGGAGGAACCGGGGAGCTGTTTTTT
CDR3aa: CATGQGGTGELFF
v_gene: TRBV24-1
abundance: -
j_gene: TRBJ2-2
d_gene: TRBD1

CDR3nt: TGCAGCGCCGGCCGGGGAGTTGGCACCGGGGAGCTGTTTTTT
CDR3aa: CSAGRGVGTGELFF
v_gene: TRBV29-1
abundance: -
j_gene: TRBJ2-2
d_gene: -

CDR3nt: TGTGCCAGCAGCGTAGTTCGGGACAGTTTGAGGATGAACACTGAAGCTTTCTTT
CDR3aa: CASSVVRDSLRMNTEAFF
v_gene: TRBV9
abundance: -
j_gene: TRBJ1-1
d_gene: TRBD1

CDR3nt: TGTGCCAGCAGCTCGACAGGGGGGGAGACCCAGTACTTC
CDR3aa: CASSSTGGETQYF
v_gene: TRBV7-2
abundance: -
j_gene: TRBJ2-5
d_gene: TRBD1

CDR3nt: TGTGCCAGCAGCCACGAGGGCCGCTACGAGCAGTACTTC
CDR3aa: CASSHEGRYEQYF
v_gene: TRBV3-1/TRBV3-2
abundance: -
j_gene: TRBJ2-7
d_gene: -

CDR3nt: TGTGCCAGCAGCCATCAGGGCCCTGAAGCTTTCTTT
CDR3aa: CASSHQGPEAFF
v_gene: TRBV7-9
abundance: -
j_gene: TRBJ1-1
d_gene: -

CDR3nt: TGCGCCAGCAGCCTCGGGACTAGCGAACGGAATGAGCAGTTCTTC
CDR3aa: CASSLGTSERNEQFF
v_gene: TRBV5-1
abundance: -
j_gene: TRBJ2-1
d_gene: TRBD2

CDR3nt: TGTGCCAGCATCGGGGACACTGAAGCTTTCTTT
CDR3aa: CASIGDTEAFF
v_gene: TRBV6-5
abundance: -
j_gene: TRBJ1-1
d_gene: -

CDR3nt: TGTGCCAGCAGCGATAGAGGGCTGGGCTACAATGAGCAGTTCTTC
CDR3aa: CASSDRGLGYNEQFF
v_gene: TRBV9
abundance: -
j_gene: TRBJ2-1
d_gene: -

CDR3nt: TGTGCCGGCACCTTAGCGGGGGGACAAGATACGCAGTATTTT
CDR3aa: CAGTLAGGQDTQYF
v_gene: TRBV5-6
abundance: -
j_gene: TRBJ2-3
d_gene: TRBD2

CDR3nt: TGTGCCAGCTCCGAGCTGAACACTGAAGCTTTCTTT
CDR3aa: CASSELNTEAFF
v_gene: TRBV6-5
abundance: -
j_gene: TRBJ1-1
d_gene: -

CDR3nt: TGCAGCGTTGCGACAGCCTACGAGCAGTACTTC
CDR3aa: CSVATAYEQYF
v_gene: TRBV29-1
abundance: -
j_gene: TRBJ2-7
d_gene: -

CDR3nt: TGTGCCAGCAGGATAATTAGCGGGGGGGCAGGAGAGCAGTACTTC
CDR3aa: CASRIISGGAGEQYF
v_gene: TRBV27
abundance: -
j_gene: TRBJ2-7
d_gene: TRBD2

CDR3nt: TGCAGCGTTGAAGTAGGGGCCAGCACTGAAGCTTTCTTT
CDR3aa: CSVEVGASTEAFF
v_gene: TRBV29-1
abundance: few
j_gene: TRBJ1-1
d_gene: -

CDR3nt: TGTGCCAGCACTCTCGTATGGGGCGGGGGGGAAGATACGCAGTATTTT
CDR3aa: CASTLVWGGGEDTQYF
v_gene: TRBV11-2
abundance: once
j_gene: TRBJ2-3
d_gene: TRBD2

CDR3nt: TGTGCCAGCAGTCGGGGGGGGGCCCAAGAGACCCAGTACTTC
CDR3aa: CASSRGGAQETQYF
v_gene: TRBV6-2/TRBV6-3
abundance: -
j_gene: TRBJ2-5
d_gene: TRBD2

CDR3nt: TGTGCCAGCAGCTCCAGAGGCAGGGCTGCCACCGGGGAGCTGTTTTTT
CDR3aa: CASSSRGRAATGELFF
v_gene: TRBV13
abundance: once
j_gene: TRBJ2-2
d_gene: -

CDR3nt: TGCGCCAGCAGCTTAGGACAGGGTGGGACTGAAGCTTTCTTT
CDR3aa: CASSLGQGGTEAFF
v_gene: TRBV5-1
abundance: few
j_gene: TRBJ1-1
d_gene: TRBD1

CDR3nt: TGTGCCAGCAGCTTAGCGGGACAGTTTAATGAAAAACTGTTTTTT
CDR3aa: CASSLAGQFNEKLFF
v_gene: TRBV7-6
abundance: -
j_gene: TRBJ1-4
d_gene: TRBD1

CDR3nt: TGTGCCAGTAGGACAACCGGGACAGTGAACACTGAAGCTTTCTTT
CDR3aa: CASRTTGTVNTEAFF
v_gene: TRBV19
abundance: -
j_gene: TRBJ1-1
d_gene: TRBD1

CDR3nt: TGTGCCAGCAGCCACGACCGACAGGGAGGCCCAAGCACAGATACGCAGTATTTT
CDR3aa: CASSHDRQGGPSTDTQYF
v_gene: TRBV5-8
abundance: -
j_gene: TRBJ2-3
d_gene: -

CDR3nt: TGTGCCAGCAGCCAGACTAGCTTCCCAGATACGCAGTATTTT
CDR3aa: CASSQTSFPDTQYF
v_gene: TRBV11-2
abundance: once
j_gene: TRBJ2-3
d_gene: TRBD2

CDR3nt: TGTGCCAGCAGCAAAGGGGTTGAAGCGGGGGGGCCTGACACCGGGGAGCTGTTTTTT
CDR3aa: CASSKGVEAGGPDTGELFF
v_gene: TRBV21-1
abundance: -
j_gene: TRBJ2-2
d_gene: -

CDR3nt: TGTGCCAGCAGTCCATACCTACGTAGTGGCAGGGTGGTGAACGAGCAGTACTTC
CDR3aa: CASSPYLRSGRVVNEQYF
v_gene: TRBV27
abundance: -
j_gene: TRBJ2-7
d_gene: -

CDR3nt: TGCGCCAGCAGCTGGACCCCTGCCAGGGGGCGGACTGAAGCTTTCTTT
CDR3aa: CASSWTPARGRTEAFF
v_gene: TRBV5-1
abundance: -
j_gene: TRBJ1-1
d_gene: TRBD1

CDR3nt: TGCGCCAGCAGCCTAGGGACAGGGGGGCAGCCCCAGCATTTT
CDR3aa: CASSLGTGGQPQHF
v_gene: TRBV5-1
abundance: -
j_gene: TRBJ1-5
d_gene: TRBD1

CDR3nt: TGCGCCAGCAGCTTCGGAGGGGCCAATCAGCCCCAGCATTTT
CDR3aa: CASSFGGANQPQHF
v_gene: TRBV5-1
abundance: -
j_gene: TRBJ1-5
d_gene: -

CDR3nt: TGTGCCACTAACAGAAAGTTTAATGAAAAACTGTTTTTT
CDR3aa: CATNRKFNEKLFF
v_gene: TRBV19
abundance: -
j_gene: TRBJ1-4
d_gene: -

CDR3nt: TGTGCCAGCAGCTTAACCAGGCAGGGGGACACCGGGGAGCTGTTTTTT
CDR3aa: CASSLTRQGDTGELFF
v_gene: TRBV7-3
abundance: -
j_gene: TRBJ2-2
d_gene: TRBD1

CDR3nt: TGTGCCGCCCGGGGACTAGCCCTGAACGAGCAGTACTTC
CDR3aa: CAARGLALNEQYF
v_gene: TRBV10-3
abundance: -
j_gene: TRBJ2-7
d_gene: TRBD2

CDR3nt: TGTGCCAGCAGCTCCGGTCAGGGGAGTAGCAATCAGCCCCAGCATTTT
CDR3aa: CASSSGQGSSNQPQHF
v_gene: TRBV7-9
abundance: -
j_gene: TRBJ1-5
d_gene: -

CDR3nt: TGTGCCAGCACTTCCGTGAGAGTGACAGGGAACAACGAGCAGTACTTC
CDR3aa: CASTSVRVTGNNEQYF
v_gene: TRBV5-6
abundance: -
j_gene: TRBJ2-7
d_gene: TRBD1

CDR3nt: TGTGCCTGGAGTGTAACGGTCCAAGAGACCCAGTACTTC
CDR3aa: CAWSVTVQETQYF
v_gene: TRBV30
abundance: -
j_gene: TRBJ2-5
d_gene: -

CDR3nt: TGCGCCAGCTTCCCCGGGTCAGAGAACACTGAAGCTTTCTTT
CDR3aa: CASFPGSENTEAFF
v_gene: TRBV5-1
abundance: -
j_gene: TRBJ1-1
d_gene: -

CDR3nt: TGTGCCAGCAGCTTGGTAGCAGGGTGGTCCTACAATGAGCAGTTCTTC
CDR3aa: CASSLVAGWSYNEQFF
v_gene: TRBV5-4
abundance: -
j_gene: TRBJ2-1
d_gene: -

CDR3nt: TGTGCCAGCAGCTTAATGGGACAGGGGGAGGTGTTCTTC
CDR3aa: CASSLMGQGEVFF
v_gene: TRBV7-9
abundance: -
j_gene: TRBJ2-1
d_gene: TRBD1

CDR3nt: TGTGCCAGCAGCTTATCACAGGGAACTGAAGCTTTCTTT
CDR3aa: CASSLSQGTEAFF
v_gene: TRBV11-2
abundance: -
j_gene: TRBJ1-1
d_gene: -

CDR3nt: TGTGCCAGCAAGGTTGCCGGGGAGACCACTGAAGCTTTCTTT
CDR3aa: CASKVAGETTEAFF
v_gene: TRBV25-1
abundance: -
j_gene: TRBJ1-1
d_gene: -

CDR3nt: TGTGCCATCAGTGAGGGACGGGACACCTTCCGCCCAGATACGCAGTATTTT
CDR3aa: CAISEGRDTFRPDTQYF
v_gene: TRBV10-3
abundance: -
j_gene: TRBJ2-3
d_gene: -

CDR3nt: TGTGCCTGGAGTGGACAGCTGAACACTGAAGCTTTCTTT
CDR3aa: CAWSGQLNTEAFF
v_gene: TRBV30
abundance: -
j_gene: TRBJ1-1
d_gene: -